This TCR beta chain was profiled in a study of T cells in women clearing cervical HPV infection. Study details: Cases were women with histologically confirmed HPV16-related CIN3 or worse, including a couple of invasive cancers. Controls gave blood once infection was undetectable; cases at lesion identification. Case blood was drawn a median approximately five months after lesion detection.

The CDR3 length is 15 residues. The ends were cut back, 3 bases at V and 1 base at J, with 12 bases in the middle. The germline CDR1 and CDR2 sequences are MNHNS and SASEGT. Study findings and constraints: CIN3+ cases had significantly higher TCR repertoire richness than controls, but evenness did not differ.

About this clone: Its antigen is unknown. The read ends 3 residues shy of where the CDR3 ends; the end is completed using the germline J gene.

Clones were sequenced by immunoSEQ multiplex PCR, and TCRdb holds only the in-frame ones, with some missing. The sample has more than 25,000 clones. The source material was blood buffy coat. The V gene is TRBV6-1, the J gene TRBJ1-1; D remains unclear. The TCR sequence derives from a woman between 18 and 75 years old with a cervical HPV16 infection that either progressed to CIN3+ or cleared (not recorded which). CDR3 sequence: CASSDYRRSNTEAFF. Partial CDR3 DNA: TGTGCCAGCAGTGATTACAGACGATCGAACACTGAA.